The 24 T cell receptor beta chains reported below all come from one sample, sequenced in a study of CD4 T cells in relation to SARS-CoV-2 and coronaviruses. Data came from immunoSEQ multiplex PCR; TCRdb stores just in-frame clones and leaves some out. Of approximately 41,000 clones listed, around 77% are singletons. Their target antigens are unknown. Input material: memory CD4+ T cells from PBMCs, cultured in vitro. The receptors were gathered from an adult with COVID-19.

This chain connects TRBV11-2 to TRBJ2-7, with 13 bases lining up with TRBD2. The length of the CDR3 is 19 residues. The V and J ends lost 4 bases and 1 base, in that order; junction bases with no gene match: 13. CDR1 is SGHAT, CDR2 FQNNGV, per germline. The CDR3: CASSSSWTSGRGTSYEQYF. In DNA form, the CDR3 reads TGTGCCAGCAGCTCTTCGTGGACTAGCGGGAGAGGGACGTCCTACGAGCAGTACTTC.

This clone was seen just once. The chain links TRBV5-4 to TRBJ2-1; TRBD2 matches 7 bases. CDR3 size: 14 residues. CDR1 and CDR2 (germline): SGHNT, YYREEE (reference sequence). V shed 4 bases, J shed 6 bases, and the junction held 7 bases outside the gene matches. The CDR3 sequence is CASSPGVAGNEQFF. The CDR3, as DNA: TGTGCCAGCAGCCCCGGAGTAGCGGGCAATGAGCAGTTCTTC.

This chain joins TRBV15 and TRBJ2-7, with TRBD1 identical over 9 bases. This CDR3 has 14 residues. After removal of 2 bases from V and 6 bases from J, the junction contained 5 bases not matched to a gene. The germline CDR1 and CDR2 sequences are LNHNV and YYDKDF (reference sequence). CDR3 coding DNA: TGTGCCACCAGCAGACTACAGGGGGCTGGCGAGCAGTACTTC. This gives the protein CATSRLQGAGEQYF. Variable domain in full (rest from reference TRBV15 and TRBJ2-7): DAMVIQNPRYQVTQFGKPVTLSCSQTLNHNVMYWYQQKSSQAPKLLFHYYDKDFNNEADTPDNFQSRRPNTSFCFLDIRSPGLGDTAMYLCATSRLQGAGEQYFGPGTRLTVT.

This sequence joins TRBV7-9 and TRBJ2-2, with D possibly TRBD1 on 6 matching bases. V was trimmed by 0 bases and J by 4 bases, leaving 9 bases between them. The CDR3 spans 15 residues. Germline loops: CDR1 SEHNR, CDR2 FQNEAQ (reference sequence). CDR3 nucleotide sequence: TGTGCCAGCAGCTTAGCGGGACAAGGCACCGGGGAGCTGTTTTTT. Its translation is CASSLAGQGTGELFF.

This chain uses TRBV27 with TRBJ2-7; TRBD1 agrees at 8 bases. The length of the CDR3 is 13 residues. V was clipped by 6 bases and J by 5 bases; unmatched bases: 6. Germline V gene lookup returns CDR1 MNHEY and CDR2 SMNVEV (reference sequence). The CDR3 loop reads CASRTSGQDEQYF. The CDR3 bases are TGTGCCAGCAGAACCTCGGGACAGGACGAGCAGTACTTC.

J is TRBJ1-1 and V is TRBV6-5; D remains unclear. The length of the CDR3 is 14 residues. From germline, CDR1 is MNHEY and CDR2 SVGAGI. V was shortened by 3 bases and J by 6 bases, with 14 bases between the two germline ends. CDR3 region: CASSYTPGSAEAFF. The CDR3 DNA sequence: TGTGCCAGCAGTTATACACCGGGCAGCGCTGAAGCTTTCTTT.

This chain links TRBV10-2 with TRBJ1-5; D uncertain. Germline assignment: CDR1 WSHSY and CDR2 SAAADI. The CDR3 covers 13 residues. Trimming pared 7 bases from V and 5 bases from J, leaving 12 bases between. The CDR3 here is CASKRASYQPQHF. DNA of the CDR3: TGCGCCAGCAAGCGGGCCTCCTATCAGCCCCAGCATTTT.

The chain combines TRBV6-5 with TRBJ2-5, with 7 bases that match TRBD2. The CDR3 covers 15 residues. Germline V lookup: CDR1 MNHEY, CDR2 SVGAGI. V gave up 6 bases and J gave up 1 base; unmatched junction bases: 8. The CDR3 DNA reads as TGTGCCAGCAGCAAGGGGAGGGCAACCCAAGAGACCCAGTACTTC. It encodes CASSKGRATQETQYF.

The CDR3 protein is CASSYARESYEQYF. The CDR3, as DNA: TGTGCCAGCAGCTATGCCCGTGAATCCTACGAGCAGTACTTC. The chain carries TRBV7-2 and TRBJ2-7; no clear D gene. The V end was cut by 4 bases, the J end by 1 base, with 11 bases between. The CDR3 consists of 14 residues. Germline values: CDR1 SGHTA, CDR2 FQGNSA.

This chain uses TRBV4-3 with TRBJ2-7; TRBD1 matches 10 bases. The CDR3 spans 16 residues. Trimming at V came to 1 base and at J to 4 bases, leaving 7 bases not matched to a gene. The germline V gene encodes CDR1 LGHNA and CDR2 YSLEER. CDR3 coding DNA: TGCGCCAGCAGCCAAGCTTTGGGACAGGGGAATTACGAGCAGTACTTC. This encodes CASSQALGQGNYEQYF.

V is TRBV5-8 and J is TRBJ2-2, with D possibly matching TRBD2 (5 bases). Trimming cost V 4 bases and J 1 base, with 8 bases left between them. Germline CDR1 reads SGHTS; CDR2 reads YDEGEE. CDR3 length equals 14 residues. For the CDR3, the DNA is TGTGCCAGCAGCCCGAGCGGGAACACCGGGGAGCTGTTTTTT. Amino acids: CASSPSGNTGELFF.

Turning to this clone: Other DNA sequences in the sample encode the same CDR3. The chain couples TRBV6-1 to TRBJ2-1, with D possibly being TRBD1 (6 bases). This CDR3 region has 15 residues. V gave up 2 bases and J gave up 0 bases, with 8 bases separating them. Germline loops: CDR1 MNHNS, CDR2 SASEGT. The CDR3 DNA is TGTGCCAGCAGTGAACAGGGGCCCTCCTACAATGAGCAGTTCTTC. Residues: CASSEQGPSYNEQFF.

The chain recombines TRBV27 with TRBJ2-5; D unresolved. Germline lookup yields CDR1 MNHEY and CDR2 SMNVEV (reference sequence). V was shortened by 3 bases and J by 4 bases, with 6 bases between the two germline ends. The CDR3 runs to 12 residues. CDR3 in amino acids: CASSFVGETQYF. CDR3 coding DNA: TGTGCCAGCAGTTTTGTTGGAGAGACCCAGTACTTC.

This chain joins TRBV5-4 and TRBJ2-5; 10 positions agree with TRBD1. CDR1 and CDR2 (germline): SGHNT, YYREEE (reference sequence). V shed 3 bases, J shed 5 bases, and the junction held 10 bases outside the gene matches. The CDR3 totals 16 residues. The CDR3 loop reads CASSSRTGGITETQYF. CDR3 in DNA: TGTGCCAGCAGCTCCCGGACAGGGGGGATAACGGAGACCCAGTACTTC.

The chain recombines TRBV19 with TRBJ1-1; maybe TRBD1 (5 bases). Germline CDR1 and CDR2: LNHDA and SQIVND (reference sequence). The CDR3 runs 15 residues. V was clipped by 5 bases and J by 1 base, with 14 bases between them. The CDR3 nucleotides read TGTGCCAGTAGTTTCCCCGGGACGCGGAACACTGAAGCTTTCTTT. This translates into CASSFPGTRNTEAFF. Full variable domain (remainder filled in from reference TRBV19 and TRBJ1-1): DGGITQSPKYLFRKEGQNVTLSCEQNLNHDAMYWYRQDPGQGLRLIYYSQIVNDFQKGDIAEGYSVSREKKESFPLTVTSAQKNPTAFYLCASSFPGTRNTEAFFGQGTRLTVV.

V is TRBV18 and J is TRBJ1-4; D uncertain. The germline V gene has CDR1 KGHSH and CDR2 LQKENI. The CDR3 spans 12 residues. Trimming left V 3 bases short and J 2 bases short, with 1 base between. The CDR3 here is CASSPTNEKLFF. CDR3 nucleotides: TGTGCCAGCTCACCTACTAATGAAAAACTGTTTTTT.

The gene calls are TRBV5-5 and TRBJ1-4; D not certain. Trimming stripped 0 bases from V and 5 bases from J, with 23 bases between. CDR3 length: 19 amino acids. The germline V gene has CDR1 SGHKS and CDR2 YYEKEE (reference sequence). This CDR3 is CASSLGLQARRLGNEKLFF. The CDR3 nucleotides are TGTGCCAGCAGCTTGGGTTTGCAGGCCAGAAGGTTAGGGAATGAAAAACTGTTTTTT. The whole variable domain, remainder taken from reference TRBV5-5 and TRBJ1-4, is DAGVTQSPTHLIKTRGQQVTLRCSPISGHKSVSWYQQVLGQGPQFIFQYYEKEERGRGNFPDRFSARQFPNYSSELNVNALLLGDSALYLCASSLGLQARRLGNEKLFFGSGTQLSVL.

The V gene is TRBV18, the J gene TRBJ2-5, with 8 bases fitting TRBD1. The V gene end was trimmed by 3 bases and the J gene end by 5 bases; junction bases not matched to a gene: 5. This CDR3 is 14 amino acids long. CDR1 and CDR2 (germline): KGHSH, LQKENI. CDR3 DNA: TGTGCCAGCTCACCCCCAGGGGGCGGCGAGACCCAGTACTTC. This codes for CASSPPGGGETQYF.

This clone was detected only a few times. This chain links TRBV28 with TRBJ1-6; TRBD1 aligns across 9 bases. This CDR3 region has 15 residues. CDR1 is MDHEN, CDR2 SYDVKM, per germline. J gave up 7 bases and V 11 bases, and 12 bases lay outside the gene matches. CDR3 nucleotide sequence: TGTGCCTCAATAGGACAGGGGACCCCCAATTCACCCCTCCACTTT. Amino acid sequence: CASIGQGTPNSPLHF.

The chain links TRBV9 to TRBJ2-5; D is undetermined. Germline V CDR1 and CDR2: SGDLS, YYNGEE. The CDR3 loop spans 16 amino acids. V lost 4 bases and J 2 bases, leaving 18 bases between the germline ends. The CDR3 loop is CASSPRPNLGQETQYF. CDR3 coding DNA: TGTGCCAGCAGCCCCCGGCCTAATTTGGGGCAAGAGACCCAGTACTTC.

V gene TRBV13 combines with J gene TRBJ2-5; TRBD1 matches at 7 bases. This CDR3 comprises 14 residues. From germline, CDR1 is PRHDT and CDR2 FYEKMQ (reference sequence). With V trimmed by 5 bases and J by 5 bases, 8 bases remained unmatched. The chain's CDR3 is CASSAQGERETQYF. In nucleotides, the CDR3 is TGTGCCAGCAGCGCCCAGGGGGAAAGGGAGACCCAGTACTTC.

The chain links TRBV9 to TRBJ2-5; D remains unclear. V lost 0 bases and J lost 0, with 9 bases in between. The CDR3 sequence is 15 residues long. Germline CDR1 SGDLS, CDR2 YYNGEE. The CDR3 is CASSVAVRNQETQYF. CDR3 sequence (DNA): TGTGCCAGCAGCGTAGCCGTAAGGAACCAAGAGACCCAGTACTTC.

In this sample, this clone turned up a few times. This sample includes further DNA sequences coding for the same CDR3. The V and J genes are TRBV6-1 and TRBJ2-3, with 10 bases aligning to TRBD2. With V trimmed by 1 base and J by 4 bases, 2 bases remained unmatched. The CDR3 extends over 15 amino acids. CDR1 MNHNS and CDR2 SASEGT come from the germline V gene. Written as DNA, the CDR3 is TGTGCCAGCAGTGAAGAAGCGGGAGGGCCAGATACGCAGTATTTT. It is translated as CASSEEAGGPDTQYF.

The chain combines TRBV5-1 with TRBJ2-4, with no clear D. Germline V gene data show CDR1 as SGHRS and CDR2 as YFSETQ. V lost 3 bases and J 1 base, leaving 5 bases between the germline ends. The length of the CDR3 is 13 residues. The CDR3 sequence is CASSSLAKNIQYF. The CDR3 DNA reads TGCGCCAGCAGCTCCCTCGCCAAAAACATTCAGTACTTC.